This record concerns one T cell receptor beta chain sequence. Those who donated were healthy HIV-negative adults, with no recent acute infections or vaccinations reported. This specimen comes from a study of shared clonotypes between healthy human individuals. The method was immunoSEQ multiplex PCR; TCRdb's version includes in-frame clones alone and lacks a portion of them. Among a few million clones, 80% to 95% were seen once, and the ten largest hold under 0.45%. The ends lost 7 bases at V and 3 bases at J; junction bases unmatched: 9. The germline V gene encodes CDR1 ENHRY and CDR2 SYGVKD. The CDR3 runs 15 residues.

The V gene is TRBV10-3, the J gene TRBJ2-1, with 7 positions matching TRBD2. The specimen sequenced was naive CD4+ T cells from PBMCs. Subset defined: CD45RA+ positively selected. The sequence was collected from a man aged 18 to 35 in good health. Some clones in this sample may be carry-over from other donors' samples. The DNA for the CDR3 is TGTGCCATCACCCGAAGGGCTAGCGGCTACAATGAGCAGTTCTTC. Translation: CAITRRASGYNEQFF.